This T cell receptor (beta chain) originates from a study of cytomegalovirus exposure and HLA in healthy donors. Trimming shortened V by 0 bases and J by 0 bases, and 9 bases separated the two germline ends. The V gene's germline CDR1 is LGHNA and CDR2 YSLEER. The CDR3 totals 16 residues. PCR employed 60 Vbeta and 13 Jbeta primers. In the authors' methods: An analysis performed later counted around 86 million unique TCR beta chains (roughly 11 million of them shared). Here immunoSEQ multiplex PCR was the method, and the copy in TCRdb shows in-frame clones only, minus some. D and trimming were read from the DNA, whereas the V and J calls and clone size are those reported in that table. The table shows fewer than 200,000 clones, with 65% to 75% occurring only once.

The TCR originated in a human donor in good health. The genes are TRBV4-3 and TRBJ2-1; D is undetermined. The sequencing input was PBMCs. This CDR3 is CASSQDETRSYNEQFF. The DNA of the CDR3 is TGCGCCAGCAGCCAAGATGAGACTCGCTCCTACAATGAGCAGTTCTTC.